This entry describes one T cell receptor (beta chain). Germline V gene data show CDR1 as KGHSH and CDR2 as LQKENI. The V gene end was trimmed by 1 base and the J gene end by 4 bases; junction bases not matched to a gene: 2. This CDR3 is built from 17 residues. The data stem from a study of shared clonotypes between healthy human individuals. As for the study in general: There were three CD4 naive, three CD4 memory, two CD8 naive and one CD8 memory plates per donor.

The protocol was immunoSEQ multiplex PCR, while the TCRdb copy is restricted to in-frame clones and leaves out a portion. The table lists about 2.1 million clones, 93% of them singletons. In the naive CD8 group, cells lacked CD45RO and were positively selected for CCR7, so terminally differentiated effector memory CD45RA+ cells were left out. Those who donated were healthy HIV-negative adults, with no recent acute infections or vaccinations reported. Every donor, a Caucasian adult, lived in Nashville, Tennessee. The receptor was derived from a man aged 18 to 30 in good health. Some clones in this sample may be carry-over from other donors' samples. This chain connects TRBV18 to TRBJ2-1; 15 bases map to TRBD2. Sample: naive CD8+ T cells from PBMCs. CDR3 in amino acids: CASSPLGLAGGYNEQFF. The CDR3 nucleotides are TGTGCCAGCTCACCACTGGGACTAGCGGGAGGTTACAATGAGCAGTTCTTC.